The 27 T cell receptor beta chains below were found in one sample sequenced in a study of T cells in Graves' hyperthyroidism and ophthalmopathy. The source material, RNA transcripts, was used to amplify TCR beta CDR3 regions. The study used the HTBI primer set for a first-round RT-PCR of the TCR CDR3. TCRdb ran MiXCR on the multiplex PCR reads and lists one entry per CDR3 protein. The sample has around 520,000 distinct CDR3 sequences; 24% are singletons. Sample: blood. These TCRs come from a woman younger than 45 with Graves' ophthalmopathy.

This clonotype was observed many times. This chain uses TRBV6-2 or TRBV6-3 with TRBJ1-5, with 10 bases identical to TRBD1. Losses at the gene ends were 7 bases for V and 5 bases for J; bases not matched to a gene: 5. This CDR3 has 14 amino acids. Germline loops: CDR1 MNHEY, CDR2 SVGEGT. For the CDR3, the DNA is TGTGCCAGCACTGACAGGGGGCACGATCAGCCCCAGCATTTT. It codes for CASTDRGHDQPQHF.

This clonotype was seen repeatedly, ten times or more. The chain has TRBV5-1 and TRBJ1-5; D might be TRBD1 (5 bases). Trimming took off 4 bases at V and 3 bases at J, with 14 bases between the two ends. This CDR3 has 15 residues. Germline V gene sequence: CDR1 SGHRS, CDR2 YFSETQ. The CDR3 DNA follows: TGCGCCAGCAGCCCGGGGGATACAAACAATCAGCCCCAGCATTTT. It translates to CASSPGDTNNQPQHF.

This clonotype was found many times. The chain carries TRBV6-5 and TRBJ1-2, with a tentative D call TRBD1 (5 bases). CDR3 length: 14 amino acids. From germline, CDR1 is MNHEY and CDR2 SVGAGI. Trimming took off 6 bases at V and 2 bases at J, with 13 bases between the two ends. CDR3 region: CASSYGAGNYGYTF. CDR3 nucleotide sequence: TGTGCCAGCAGCTACGGGGCAGGGAACTATGGCTACACCTTC.

About this clonotype itself: This may come from a read error, since a much larger clone is one base off. The chain recombines TRBV5-1 with TRBJ1-1, with 8 bases matching TRBD1. CDR1 SGHRS and CDR2 YFSETQ come from the germline V gene. The CDR3 consists of 14 residues. In DNA, the CDR3 is TGCGCCAGCTCGTCAGGGGGCGAGTACACTGAAGCTCTCTTT. This gives the protein CASSSGGEYTEALF.

This clonotype was counted ten times or more. This chain connects TRBV2 to TRBJ2-7, with a tentative D call TRBD1 (5 bases). There are 14 residues in the CDR3. The germline gives CDR1 SNHLY, CDR2 FYNNEI. Trimming stripped 6 bases from V and 5 bases from J, with 17 bases between. The CDR3 DNA reads TGTGCCAGCAGCATAGGGGTCAAAAGGGACGAGCAGTACTTC. Translation: CASSIGVKRDEQYF.

This clonotype was observed at least ten times. The CDR3 is CASSKRTVDLYEQYF. The DNA for the CDR3 is TGTGCCAGCAGTAAGAGGACAGTAGATCTATACGAGCAGTACTTC. This sequence joins TRBV6-1 and TRBJ2-7; D might be TRBD1 (6 bases). Trimming removed 5 bases at V and 4 bases at J, with 18 bases between. CDR3 length equals 15 residues. Germline V gives CDR1 MNHNS, CDR2 SASEGT.

This clonotype was found many times. J is TRBJ1-1 and V is TRBV11-2, with a weak D call TRBD1 (6 bases). The CDR3 length is 14 residues. Deletions cut 0 bases from V and 3 bases from J, with 8 bases between. In germline, CDR1 is SGHAT, CDR2 FQNNGV. CDR3 in amino acids: CASSLEQGYTEAFF. The CDR3 DNA reads as TGTGCCAGCAGCTTAGAGCAGGGGTACACTGAAGCTTTCTTT.

This clonotype was counted ten times or more. This chain connects TRBV7-8 to TRBJ1-2; TRBD1 agrees at 7 bases. The CDR3 is 15 residues long. Unmatched junction bases numbered 9, after V lost 3 bases and J lost 5 bases. CDR1 is SGHVS and CDR2 is FQNEAQ in the germline V gene. CDR3 amino acids: CASSFRDSVPYGYTF. In nucleotides, the CDR3 is TGTGCCAGCAGCTTCCGGGACAGTGTGCCTTATGGCTACACCTTC.

The chain joins TRBV6-1 to TRBJ2-3, with D maybe TRBD2 (5 bases). The CDR3 runs to 13 residues. Germline-derived CDR1 and CDR2 are MNHNS and SASEGT. Trimming took 8 bases from V and 0 from J, leaving 9 bases between them. The CDR3 coding sequence is TGTGCCAGCGGGAGTTTAAGCACAGATACGCAGTATTTT. Its protein product is CASGSLSTDTQYF.

DNA for the CDR3: TGTGCCAGCAGACCCACAGACCTGACCTACGAGCAGTACTTC. Amino acids: CASRPTDLTYEQYF. The chain joins TRBV12-3 or TRBV12-4 to TRBJ2-7; D is uncertain. Trimming took 6 bases from V and 2 from J, leaving 14 bases between them. The CDR3 loop spans 14 amino acids.

At least ten counts were recorded for this clonotype. CDR3 sequence reads: CASSRGGGTNTEAFF. The CDR3 DNA reads TGTGCCAGCAGCCGGGGCGGGGGTACCAACACTGAAGCTTTCTTT. J is TRBJ1-1 and V is TRBV12-3 or TRBV12-4, with TRBD1 as a possible D gene (5 bases). V lost 6 bases and J 2 bases, leaving 16 bases between the germline ends. The CDR3 is 15 residues long.

This clonotype was picked up many times. V gene TRBV29-1 combines with J gene TRBJ2-7, with 11 bases lining up with TRBD2. Germline CDR1 reads SQVTM; CDR2 reads ANQGSEA. The CDR3 sequence is 14 residues long. The V and J ends lost 5 bases and 0 bases, in that order; junction bases with no gene match: 3. As DNA, the CDR3 is TGCAGCGTTAGACTAGCGGGGAGCTCCTACGAGCAGTACTTC. Translation: CSVRLAGSSYEQYF.

This clonotype was recorded a few times. The rearrangement joins TRBV20-1 to TRBJ2-5, with D tentatively TRBD1 (6 bases). V shed 1 base and J shed 5 bases, with 11 bases lying between them. The CDR3 consists of 13 residues. Germline values: CDR1 DFQATT, CDR2 SNEGSKA (reference sequence). CDR3 protein: CSARGWGLETQYF. The CDR3 DNA reads as TGCAGTGCTAGAGGTTGGGGGCTGGAGACCCAGTACTTC.

This rearrangement joins TRBV20-1 to TRBJ1-1; 8 positions agree with TRBD1. Losses at the gene ends were 6 bases for V and 5 bases for J; bases not matched to a gene: 11. Germline assignment: CDR1 DFQATT and CDR2 SNEGSKA (reference sequence). This CDR3 is built from 14 residues. The CDR3 region has the DNA TGCAGTGCGCACCCCGGCAGGGGGCAAACTGAAGCTTTCTTT. Protein: CSAHPGRGQTEAFF.

This clonotype came up many times. The chain carries TRBV6-1 and TRBJ1-1, with a tentative D call TRBD1 (6 bases). Germline V gene sequence: CDR1 MNHNS, CDR2 SASEGT. V shed 2 bases and J shed 8 bases, with 15 bases lying between them. This CDR3 region has 14 residues. DNA for the CDR3: TGTGCCAGCAGTGAACTTCTGGACAGACAAGAAGCTTTCTTT. Amino acid sequence: CASSELLDRQEAFF.

At least ten counts were recorded for this clonotype. J is TRBJ1-5 and V is TRBV6-1; maybe TRBD1 (5 bases). This CDR3 spans 9 amino acids. The V end lost 10 bases, the J end lost 9 bases, and 7 bases lay between the germline ends. Germline CDR1 reads MNHNS; CDR2 reads SASEGT. The DNA of the CDR3 is TGTGCCACCCAGGGGCCCCAGCATTTT. Amino acid sequence: CATQGPQHF.

This clonotype was counted a few times. This CDR3 is CASSQAPTGPQHF. CDR3 bases: TGTGCCAGCAGCCAAGCTCCGACGGGGCCCCAGCATTTT. The rearrangement links TRBV14 to TRBJ1-5; D call uncertain. Germline assignment: CDR1 SGHDN and CDR2 FVKESK. The V and J ends lost 1 base and 9 bases respectively, with 10 bases between them. The CDR3 runs 13 residues. The full variable domain, with the rest looked up from reference TRBV14 and TRBJ1-5, is EAGVTQFPSHSVIEKGQTVTLRCDPISGHDNLYWYRRVMGKEIKFLLHFVKESKQDESGMPNNRFLAERTGGTYSTLKVQPAELEDSGVYFCASSQAPTGPQHFGDGTRLSIL.

This clonotype was seen many times. The V and J genes are TRBV5-1 and TRBJ1-2; D is unclear. The CDR3 sequence is 15 residues long. Trimming pared 2 bases from V and 6 bases from J, leaving 17 bases between. The germline V gene has CDR1 SGHRS and CDR2 YFSETQ. The CDR3 region is CASSLDNPYGDGYTF. Here the CDR3 DNA reads TGCGCCAGCAGCTTAGACAACCCTTACGGGGATGGCTACACCTTC.

The chain joins TRBV6-2 or TRBV6-3 to TRBJ1-1, with TRBD1 as a possible D gene (6 bases). V lost 8 bases to trimming and J lost 0 bases, with 10 bases between them. The CDR3 runs 13 residues. The V gene's germline CDR1 is MNHEY and CDR2 SVGEGT. CDR3 sequence: CASEDSLNTEAFF. CDR3 in DNA: TGTGCCAGCGAGGACAGCTTGAACACTGAAGCTTTCTTT.

CDR3 residues: CATSDPGHGPETQYF. The CDR3 DNA reads as TGTGCCACCAGTGACCCAGGCCACGGTCCAGAGACCCAGTACTTC. This chain joins TRBV24-1 and TRBJ2-5; D is unresolved. V was pared by 4 bases and J by 4 bases, with 15 bases between. The CDR3 is made up of 15 amino acids. Germline loops: CDR1 KGHDR, CDR2 SFDVKD.

This clonotype has ten or more counts. The V gene is TRBV6-1, the J gene TRBJ2-2; perhaps TRBD2 as D (7 bases). The CDR3 is 15 amino acids. Germline values: CDR1 MNHNS, CDR2 SASEGT. V lost 4 bases and J lost 5, with 14 bases in between. The CDR3 reads CASSARGLKTGELFF. Here the CDR3 DNA reads TGTGCCAGCAGTGCGCGGGGGCTCAAGACCGGGGAGCTGTTTTTT.

The table lists this clonotype with many counts. The chain uses TRBV13 and TRBJ1-2; D is unresolved. Trimming cost V 2 bases and J 5 bases, with 18 bases left between them. The CDR3 has 16 amino acids. Germline V CDR1 and CDR2: PRHDT, FYEKMQ (reference sequence). Written as DNA, the CDR3 is TGTGCCAGCAGCTTATATCCCGCGGATGGGGTTTATGGCTACACCTTC. It specifies CASSLYPADGVYGYTF.

This clonotype was observed a few times. The chain employs TRBV5-1 and TRBJ1-6; unclear D gene. With 2 bases removed from V and 10 bases from J, the gap between germline ends came to 10 bases. This CDR3 is built from 13 residues. The germline V gene has CDR1 SGHRS and CDR2 YFSETQ. CDR3 DNA: TGCGCCAGCAGCTTAGGTCGCACATCACCCCTCCACTTT. It encodes CASSLGRTSPLHF.

There are many counts of this clonotype. The rearrangement links TRBV28 to TRBJ2-5; 15 bases line up with TRBD2. Germline CDR1 MDHEN, CDR2 SYDVKM. This CDR3 region has 17 residues. Trimming took 5 bases from V and 1 from J; bases not matched to a gene: 5. CDR3 region: CASSPGTSGGTQETQYF. In DNA, the CDR3 is TGTGCCAGCAGTCCAGGGACTAGCGGGGGGACCCAAGAGACCCAGTACTTC.

The V and J genes are TRBV7-9 and TRBJ1-5; TRBD1 might be the D (6 bases). The length of the CDR3 is 15 residues. The germline V gene encodes CDR1 SEHNR and CDR2 FQNEAQ (reference sequence). Trimming removed 1 base from V and 4 bases from J, with 11 bases in between. The CDR3 reads CASSLGGAHNQPQHF. CDR3 nucleotide sequence: TGTGCCAGCAGCTTAGGGGGGGCGCATAATCAGCCCCAGCATTTT.

This clonotype was detected many times. The rearrangement uses TRBV12-3 or TRBV12-4 and TRBJ1-2; no definite D call. This CDR3 contains 12 residues. V was pared by 8 bases and J by 9 bases, with 16 bases between. CDR3: CASAGRVGSYTF. CDR3 coding DNA: TGTGCCAGCGCCGGACGGGTCGGGAGCTACACCTTC.

This clonotype was seen many times. V usage is TRBV7-9 and J usage is TRBJ2-7; D is uncertain. The CDR3 length is 15 residues. CDR1 SEHNR and CDR2 FQNEAQ come from the germline V gene (reference sequence). V lost 1 base and J lost 2, with 12 bases in between. The CDR3 coding sequence is TGTGCCAGCAGCTTAGGGCCACCCAAGACCTACGAGCAGTACTTC. Protein: CASSLGPPKTYEQYF.